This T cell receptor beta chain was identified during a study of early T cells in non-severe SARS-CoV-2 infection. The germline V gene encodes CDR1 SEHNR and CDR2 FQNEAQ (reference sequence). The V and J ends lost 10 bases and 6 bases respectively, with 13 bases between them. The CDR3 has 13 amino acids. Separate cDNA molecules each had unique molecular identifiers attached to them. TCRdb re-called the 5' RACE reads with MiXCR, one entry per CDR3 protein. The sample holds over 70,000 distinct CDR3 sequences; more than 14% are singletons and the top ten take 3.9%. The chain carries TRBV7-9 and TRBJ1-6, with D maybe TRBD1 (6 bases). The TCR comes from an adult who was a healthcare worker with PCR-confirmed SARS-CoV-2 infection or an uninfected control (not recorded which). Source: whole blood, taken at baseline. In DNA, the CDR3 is TGTGCCATCACCGGGACACCTAATTCACCCCTCCACTTT. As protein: CAITGTPNSPLHF.